A selection of T cell receptor beta chains follows, all from one sample in a study of shared clonotypes between healthy human individuals. Repertoires were generated with immunoSEQ multiplex PCR, while TCRdb's copy carries only in-frame clones and drops some. There are approximately 2.5 million clones in the sample; under 95% occur only once, and roughly 0.39% lies in the top ten. Specimen: naive CD4+ T cells from PBMCs. These receptors were taken from a man between 18 and 35 years old in good health. Some clones in this sample may be carry-over from other donors' samples. Each CDR3 is given with its conserved first and last residue. D genes are given only for firm matches. Clone sizes are given selectively: once, few, many, or a class where the clone is expanded.

len: 13
j_gene: TRBJ1-1
v_gene: TRBV10-3
abundance: NA
d_gene: NA
CDR3nt: TGTGCCATCAGTGATTCTGGGGGCACTGAAGCTTTCTTT
CDR3aa: CAISDSGGTEAFF

len: 13
j_gene: TRBJ2-7
v_gene: TRBV30
abundance: NA
d_gene: NA
CDR3nt: TGTGCCTGGAGTCTCCTTTCAGGGTACGAGCAGTACTTC
CDR3aa: CAWSLLSGYEQYF

len: 13
j_gene: TRBJ2-7
v_gene: TRBV19
abundance: NA
d_gene: TRBD2
CDR3nt: TGTGCCAGTAGTCGGGGGGGAGCGTACGAGCAGTACTTC
CDR3aa: CASSRGGAYEQYF

len: 15
j_gene: TRBJ2-2
v_gene: TRBV25-1
abundance: NA
d_gene: NA
CDR3nt: TGTGCCAGCAGTCGGGAGGGGGCGCCTACCGGGGAGCTGTTTTTT
CDR3aa: CASSREGAPTGELFF

len: 13
j_gene: TRBJ2-2
v_gene: TRBV5-5
abundance: NA
d_gene: NA
CDR3nt: TGTGCCAGCAGTATTATAAAAACCGGGGAGCTGTTTTTT
CDR3aa: CASSIIKTGELFF

len: 13
j_gene: TRBJ1-5
v_gene: TRBV28
abundance: NA
d_gene: NA
CDR3nt: TGTGCCAGCAGGGTGGGGCGGCAACAGCCCCAGCATTTT
CDR3aa: CASRVGRQQPQHF

len: 12
j_gene: TRBJ2-2
v_gene: TRBV28
abundance: NA
d_gene: NA
CDR3nt: TGTGCCAGCAGTTTGGTAGGCGGGGAGCTGTTTTTT
CDR3aa: CASSLVGGELFF

len: 17
j_gene: TRBJ1-4
v_gene: TRBV5-5
abundance: NA
d_gene: TRBD1
CDR3nt: TGTGCCAGCAGCTTGGCAACAGGGGGACGAACTAATGAAAAACTGTTTTTT
CDR3aa: CASSLATGGRTNEKLFF

len: 15
j_gene: TRBJ2-1
v_gene: TRBV18
abundance: NA
d_gene: TRBD1
CDR3nt: TGTGCCAGCTCCCGAGACAGGGTAGAGTACAATGAGCAGTTCTTC
CDR3aa: CASSRDRVEYNEQFF

len: 14
j_gene: TRBJ1-2
v_gene: TRBV2
abundance: NA
d_gene: NA
CDR3nt: TGTGCCAGCAGTGAAGGGGGCTCCCCCTGGGGCTACACCTTC
CDR3aa: CASSEGGSPWGYTF

len: 11
j_gene: TRBJ2-3
v_gene: TRBV20-1
abundance: NA
d_gene: TRBD2
CDR3nt: TGCAGTGCGCCACTAGCGGGAACGCAGTATTTT
CDR3aa: CSAPLAGTQYF

len: 14
j_gene: TRBJ1-1
v_gene: TRBV18
abundance: NA
d_gene: NA
CDR3nt: TGTGCCAGCTCACTTAACACGGGGAACACTGAAGCTTTCTTT
CDR3aa: CASSLNTGNTEAFF

len: 16
j_gene: TRBJ1-1
v_gene: TRBV7-2
abundance: NA
d_gene: NA
CDR3nt: TGTGCCAGCAGCTTAGGCGGAGGGTGGATGAACACTGAAGCTTTCTTT
CDR3aa: CASSLGGGWMNTEAFF

len: 16
j_gene: TRBJ2-1
v_gene: TRBV4-3
abundance: once
d_gene: TRBD2
CDR3nt: TGCGCCAGCAGCCCGCGGACTAGCGGGAGGGTTGCTGAGCAGTTCTTC
CDR3aa: CASSPRTSGRVAEQFF